This T cell receptor (beta chain) derives from a study of PD-L1 blockade in urothelial cancer. Time point denoted: pretreatment peripheral blood. Assay: immunoSEQ multiplex PCR; the TCRdb copy retains only in-frame clones and omits some. The data show over 100,000 clones, approximately 84% seen once. Sample: PBMCs, taken around atezolizumab (anti-PD-L1) treatment. The receptor's source is a man aged 50-59 years with urothelial cancer.

The CDR3 DNA follows: TGTGCCAGCAGGACAGGGAGCTCCTATAATTCACCCCTCCACTTT. Translating it yields CASRTGSSYNSPLHF. This rearrangement joins TRBV28 to TRBJ1-6, with TRBD1 identical over 7 bases. CDR1 is MDHEN, CDR2 SYDVKM, per germline. The CDR3 has 15 amino acids. After removal of 6 bases from V and 0 bases from J, the junction contained 2 bases not matched to a gene.